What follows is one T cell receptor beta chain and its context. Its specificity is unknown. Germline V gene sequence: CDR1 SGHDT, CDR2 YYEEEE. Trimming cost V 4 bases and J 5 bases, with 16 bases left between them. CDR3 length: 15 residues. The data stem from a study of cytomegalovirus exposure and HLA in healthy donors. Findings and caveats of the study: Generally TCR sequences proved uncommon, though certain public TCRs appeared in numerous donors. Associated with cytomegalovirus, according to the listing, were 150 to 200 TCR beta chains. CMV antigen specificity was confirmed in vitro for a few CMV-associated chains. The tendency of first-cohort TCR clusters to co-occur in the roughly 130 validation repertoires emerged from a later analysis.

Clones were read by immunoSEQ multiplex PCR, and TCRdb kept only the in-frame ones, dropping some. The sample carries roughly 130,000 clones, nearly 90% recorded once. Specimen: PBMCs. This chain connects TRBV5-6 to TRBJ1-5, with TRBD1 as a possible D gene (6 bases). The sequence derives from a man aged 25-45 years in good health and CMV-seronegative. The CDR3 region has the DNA TGTGCCAGCAGCGGTTCCGGGACACCCTATCAGCCCCAGCATTTT. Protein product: CASSGSGTPYQPQHF.